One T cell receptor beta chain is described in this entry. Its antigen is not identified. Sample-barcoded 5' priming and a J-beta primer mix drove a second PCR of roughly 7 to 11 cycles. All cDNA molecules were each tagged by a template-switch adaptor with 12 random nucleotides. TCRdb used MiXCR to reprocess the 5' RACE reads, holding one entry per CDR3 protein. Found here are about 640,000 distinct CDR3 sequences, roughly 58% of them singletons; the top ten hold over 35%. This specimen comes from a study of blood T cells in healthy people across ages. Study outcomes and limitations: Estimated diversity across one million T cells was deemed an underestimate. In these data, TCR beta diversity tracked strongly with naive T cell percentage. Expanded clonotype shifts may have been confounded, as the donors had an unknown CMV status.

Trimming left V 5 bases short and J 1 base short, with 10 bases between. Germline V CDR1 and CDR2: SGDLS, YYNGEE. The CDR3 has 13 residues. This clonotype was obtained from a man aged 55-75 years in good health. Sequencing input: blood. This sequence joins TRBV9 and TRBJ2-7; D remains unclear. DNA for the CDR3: TGTGCCAGCAGTTCCGGATGGTCCTACGAGCAGTACTTC. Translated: CASSSGWSYEQYF.